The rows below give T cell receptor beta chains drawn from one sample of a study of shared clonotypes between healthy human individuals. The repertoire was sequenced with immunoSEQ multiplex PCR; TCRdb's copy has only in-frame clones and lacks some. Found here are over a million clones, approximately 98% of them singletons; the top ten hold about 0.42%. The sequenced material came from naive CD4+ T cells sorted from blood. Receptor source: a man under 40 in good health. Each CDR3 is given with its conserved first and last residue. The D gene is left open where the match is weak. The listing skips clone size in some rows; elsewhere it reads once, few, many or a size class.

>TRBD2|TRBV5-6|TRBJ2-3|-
CASSVTSGRWTDTQYF
TGTGCCAGCAGCGTGACTAGCGGGAGGTGGACAGATACGCAGTATTTT
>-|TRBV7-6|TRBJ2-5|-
CASSRGPFGPETQYF
TGTGCCAGCAGCCGTGGACCCTTCGGGCCAGAGACCCAGTACTTC
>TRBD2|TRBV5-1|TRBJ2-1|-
CASSFGLAGGRNNGEQFF
TGCGCCAGCAGCTTTGGACTAGCGGGAGGGCGTAATAACGGTGAGCAGTTCTTC
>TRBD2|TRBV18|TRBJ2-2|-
CASSPRTSRNTGELFF
TGTGCCAGCTCACCACGGACTAGCAGAAACACCGGGGAGCTGTTTTTT
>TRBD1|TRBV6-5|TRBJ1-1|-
CASSRTGRNTEAFF
TGTGCCAGCAGCCGGACAGGTCGAAACACTGAAGCTTTCTTT
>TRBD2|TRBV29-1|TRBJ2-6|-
CSARDGSGSSGANVLTF
TGCAGCGCCCGAGATGGAAGCGGGAGCTCTGGGGCCAACGTCCTGACTTTC
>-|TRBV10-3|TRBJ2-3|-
CATKGGRGADTQYF
TGTGCCACCAAGGGGGGGCGTGGGGCAGATACGCAGTATTTT
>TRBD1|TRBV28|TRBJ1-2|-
CASSFPDRTVGYTF
TGTGCCAGCAGTTTCCCGGACAGGACAGTTGGCTACACCTTC
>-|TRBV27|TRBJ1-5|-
CASSPRLGSNQPQHF
TGTGCCAGCAGTCCTCGACTGGGAAGCAATCAGCCCCAGCATTTT
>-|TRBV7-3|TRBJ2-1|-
CASSLRLYNEQFF
TGTGCCAGCAGCTTAAGGCTCTACAATGAGCAGTTCTTC
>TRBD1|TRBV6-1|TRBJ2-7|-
CASNRDRGPYEQYF
TGTGCCAGCAACCGGGACAGGGGGCCGTACGAGCAGTACTTC
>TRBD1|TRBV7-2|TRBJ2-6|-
CASSFRTGVISGANVLTF
TGTGCCAGCAGCTTTAGGACAGGGGTTATCTCTGGGGCCAACGTCCTGACTTTC
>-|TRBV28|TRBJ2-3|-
CASSLSRGNTQYF
TGTGCCAGCAGTTTATCTCGGGGAAATACGCAGTATTTT
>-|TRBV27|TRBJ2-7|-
CASTGQAWGGYEQYF
TGTGCCAGCACCGGACAGGCATGGGGGGGTTACGAGCAGTACTTC
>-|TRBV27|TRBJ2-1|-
CASSTFGTLSSYNEQFF
TGTGCCAGCAGTACTTTTGGGACTTTGAGCTCCTACAATGAGCAGTTCTTC
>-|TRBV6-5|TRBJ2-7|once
CASSYGSRTLYEQYF
TGTGCCAGCAGTTACGGTTCTAGAACCCTCTACGAGCAGTACTTC
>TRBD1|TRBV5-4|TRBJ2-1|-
CASSSRDRARNEQFF
TGTGCCAGCAGCTCCCGGGACAGGGCAAGGAATGAGCAGTTCTTC
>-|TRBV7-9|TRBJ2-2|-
CASSSTSKTGELFF
TGTGCCAGCAGCTCTACCTCTAAGACCGGGGAGCTGTTTTTT